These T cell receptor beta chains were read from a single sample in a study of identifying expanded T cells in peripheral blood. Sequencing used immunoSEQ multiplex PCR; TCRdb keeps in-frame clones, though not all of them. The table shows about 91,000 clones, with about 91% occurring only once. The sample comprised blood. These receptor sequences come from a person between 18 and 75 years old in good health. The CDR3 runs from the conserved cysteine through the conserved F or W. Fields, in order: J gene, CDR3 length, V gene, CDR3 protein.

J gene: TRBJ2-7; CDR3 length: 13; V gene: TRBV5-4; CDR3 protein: CASSLGRSYEQYF
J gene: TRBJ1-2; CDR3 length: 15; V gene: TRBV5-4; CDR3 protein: CASSLASGQLNGYTF
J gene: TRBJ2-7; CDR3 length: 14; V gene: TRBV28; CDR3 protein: CASSLGRPPYEQYF
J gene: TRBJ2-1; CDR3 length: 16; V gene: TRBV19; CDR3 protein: CASTQLRGGLNNEQFF
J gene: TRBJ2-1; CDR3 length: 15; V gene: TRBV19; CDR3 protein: CASNERTSGGDEQFF
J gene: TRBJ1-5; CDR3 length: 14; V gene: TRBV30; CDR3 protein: CAWSEGVSNQPQHF
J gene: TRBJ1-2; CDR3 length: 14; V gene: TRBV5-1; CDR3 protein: CASSLGQGLGGYTF
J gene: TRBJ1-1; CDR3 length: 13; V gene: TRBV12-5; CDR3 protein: CASVLGGNTEAFF
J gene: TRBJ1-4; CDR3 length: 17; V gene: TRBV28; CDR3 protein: CASSFPDLDSPNEKLFF
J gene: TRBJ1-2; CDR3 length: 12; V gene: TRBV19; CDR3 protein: CASSPGAGGYTF
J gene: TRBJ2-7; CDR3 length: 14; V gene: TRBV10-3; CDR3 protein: CAISAGQGTYEQYF
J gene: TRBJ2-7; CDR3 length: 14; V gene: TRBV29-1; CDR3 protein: CSVTRDMASYEQYF
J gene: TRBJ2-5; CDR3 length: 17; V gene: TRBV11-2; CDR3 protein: CASSLVASSGGAETQYF
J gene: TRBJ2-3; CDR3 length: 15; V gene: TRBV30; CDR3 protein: CAWRRGGTNTDTQYF
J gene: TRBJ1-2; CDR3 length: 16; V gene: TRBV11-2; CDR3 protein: CASSLLGQGGAYGYTF
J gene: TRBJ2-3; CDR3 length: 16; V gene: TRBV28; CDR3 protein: CASKETSATVTDTQYF
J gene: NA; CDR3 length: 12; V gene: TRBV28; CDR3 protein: CASPRGGYEQYF
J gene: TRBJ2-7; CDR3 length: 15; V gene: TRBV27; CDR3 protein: CASSLGTGGGYEQYF
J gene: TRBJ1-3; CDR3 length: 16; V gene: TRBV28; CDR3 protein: CASSRTDRPPRDTIYF
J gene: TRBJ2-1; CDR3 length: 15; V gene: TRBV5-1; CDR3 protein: CASSWTLASYNEQFF
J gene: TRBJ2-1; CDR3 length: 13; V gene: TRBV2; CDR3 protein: CASGGLAGTEQFF
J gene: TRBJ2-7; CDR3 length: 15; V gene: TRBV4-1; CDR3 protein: CASSQDQQYPGEQYF
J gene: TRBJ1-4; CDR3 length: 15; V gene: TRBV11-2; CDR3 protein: CASSLLVVGNEKLFF
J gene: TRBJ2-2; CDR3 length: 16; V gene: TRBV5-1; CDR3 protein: CASSLMGTGFAGELFF
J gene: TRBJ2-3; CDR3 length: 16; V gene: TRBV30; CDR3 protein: CAWSFRTGGPTDTQYF
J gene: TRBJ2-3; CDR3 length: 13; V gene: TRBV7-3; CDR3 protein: CASSHSSTDTQYF
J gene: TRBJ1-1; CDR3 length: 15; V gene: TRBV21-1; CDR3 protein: CASSKARTGNTEAFF
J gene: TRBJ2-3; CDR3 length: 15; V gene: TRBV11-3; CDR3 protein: CASSLGRTLTDTQYF
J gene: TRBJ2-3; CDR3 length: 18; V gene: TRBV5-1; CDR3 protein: CASSSPPHTGTSTDTQYF
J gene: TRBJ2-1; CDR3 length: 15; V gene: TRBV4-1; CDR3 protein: CASSQGRDRASEQFF
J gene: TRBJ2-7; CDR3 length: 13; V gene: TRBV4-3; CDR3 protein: CASSPARGGEQYF
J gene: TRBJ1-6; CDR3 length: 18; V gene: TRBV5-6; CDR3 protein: CASSLVVALSSYNSPLHF
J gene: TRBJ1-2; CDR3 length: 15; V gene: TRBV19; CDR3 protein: CASSIASTGDYGYTF
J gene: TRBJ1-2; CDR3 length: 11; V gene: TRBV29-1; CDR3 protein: CSAKGGDGYTF
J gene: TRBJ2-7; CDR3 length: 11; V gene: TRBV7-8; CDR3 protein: CASSRRDEQYF
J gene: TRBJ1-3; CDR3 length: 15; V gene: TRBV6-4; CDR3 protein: CASSPTDTSGNTIYF
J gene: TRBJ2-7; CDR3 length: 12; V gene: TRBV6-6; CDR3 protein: CASSAASYEQYF
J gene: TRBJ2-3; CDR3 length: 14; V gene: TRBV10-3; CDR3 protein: CAISRTDSTDTQYF
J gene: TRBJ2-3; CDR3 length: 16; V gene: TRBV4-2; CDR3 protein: CASSPGGGSGTDTQYF
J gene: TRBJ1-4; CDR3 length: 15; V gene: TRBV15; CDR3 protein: CATSRDTTGGEKLFF
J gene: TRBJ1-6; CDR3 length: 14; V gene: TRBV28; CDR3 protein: CASSLGPNNSPLHF
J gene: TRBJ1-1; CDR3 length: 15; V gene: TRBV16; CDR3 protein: CASSRVPGGNTEAFF
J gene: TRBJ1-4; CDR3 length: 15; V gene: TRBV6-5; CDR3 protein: CASSRLSRANEKLFF
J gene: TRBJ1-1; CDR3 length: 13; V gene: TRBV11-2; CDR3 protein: CASSLELNTEAFF